This TCR beta chain was sequenced for a study of CD8 T cells in Susac syndrome. General observations from the study: As the study acknowledged, the number of individuals who were part of its TCR sequencing and HLA analysis was relatively small.

The CDR3 totals 12 residues. V was trimmed by 5 bases and J by 7 bases, leaving 10 bases between them. About this clonotype itself: The target antigen is unknown.

The authors reverse transcribed about 0.5 to 1 ug RNA with random hexamers. TCRdb re-analysed the immunoSEQ multiplex PCR reads in MiXCR, keeping a single row per CDR3 protein. This sample has 90,000 to 150,000 distinct CDR3 sequences, with nearly 95% found just once. V gene TRBV12-3 or TRBV12-4 combines with J gene TRBJ2-3; D is unresolved. Input material: CD4+ T cells from PBMCs. This clonotype originated in a human donor in good health. The CDR3 protein is CASSGFVNTQYF. CDR3 DNA: TGTGCCAGCAGTGGCTTCGTCAATACGCAGTATTTT.